A selection of T cell receptor beta chains follows, all from one sample in a study of blood T cell repertoires in COVID-19. Method: immunoSEQ multiplex PCR; TCRdb's copy keeps in-frame clones and lacks some. Of roughly 250,000 clones in the sample, under 90% were seen once. The sample consisted of peripheral blood. Every receptor here comes from an older woman with active or convalescent COVID-19. Each CDR3 is given without its conserved first and last residue. The D gene is left open where the match is weak.

cdr3_aa: SVEEGAHGYT
v_call: TRBV29-1
j_call: TRBJ1-2
d_call: NA

cdr3_aa: ASSLPRQGHPGDEAF
v_call: TRBV7-8
j_call: TRBJ1-1
d_call: TRBD1

cdr3_aa: ASSSGTFSYMEAF
v_call: TRBV9
j_call: TRBJ1-1
d_call: NA

cdr3_aa: ASSRGVDGYT
v_call: TRBV19
j_call: TRBJ1-2
d_call: TRBD1

cdr3_aa: ATAPGQGPFGQPQH
v_call: TRBV10-3
j_call: TRBJ1-5
d_call: TRBD1

cdr3_aa: ASGFPTASDSYEQY
v_call: TRBV12-5
j_call: TRBJ2-7
d_call: NA

cdr3_aa: ASSPLTGQGGNTIY
v_call: TRBV19
j_call: TRBJ1-3
d_call: TRBD1

cdr3_aa: ASSLEGRSDEQY
v_call: TRBV7-9
j_call: TRBJ2-7
d_call: NA

cdr3_aa: ASSSGYWTGELF
v_call: TRBV11-3
j_call: TRBJ2-2
d_call: NA

cdr3_aa: ASSRLTGRGGSSPLH
v_call: TRBV11-2
j_call: TRBJ1-6
d_call: TRBD1

cdr3_aa: ASSPATQWENEAF
v_call: TRBV18
j_call: TRBJ1-1
d_call: NA

cdr3_aa: ASSPGGIGVNEQF
v_call: TRBV5-1
j_call: TRBJ2-1
d_call: TRBD1

cdr3_aa: ASSILNSNQPQH
v_call: TRBV19
j_call: TRBJ1-5
d_call: NA

cdr3_aa: ASSPGGEDRQPQH
v_call: TRBV3-1/TRBV3-2
j_call: TRBJ1-5
d_call: TRBD1

cdr3_aa: ATAAGGGSYNEQF
v_call: TRBV10-3
j_call: TRBJ2-1
d_call: TRBD2

cdr3_aa: AWSVRGYEQY
v_call: TRBV30
j_call: TRBJ2-7
d_call: NA

cdr3_aa: ASRGQGGNTGELF
v_call: TRBV2
j_call: TRBJ2-2
d_call: TRBD1

cdr3_aa: ASRSQGGGELF
v_call: TRBV19
j_call: TRBJ2-2
d_call: NA

cdr3_aa: SVHQIGGETQY
v_call: TRBV29-1
j_call: TRBJ2-5
d_call: NA

cdr3_aa: ASSVGAQTHQETQY
v_call: TRBV9
j_call: TRBJ2-5
d_call: NA

cdr3_aa: ASSLVFGALVNTIY
v_call: TRBV5-6
j_call: TRBJ1-3
d_call: NA

cdr3_aa: ASSLGQGSYGYT
v_call: TRBV5-4
j_call: TRBJ1-2
d_call: NA

cdr3_aa: SVRDRGPRGAGYT
v_call: TRBV29-1
j_call: TRBJ1-2
d_call: TRBD1

cdr3_aa: ASSLLGTGGGETQY
v_call: TRBV7-3
j_call: TRBJ2-5
d_call: TRBD1

cdr3_aa: ASSQDLSGGAGETQY
v_call: TRBV4-3
j_call: TRBJ2-5
d_call: TRBD2

cdr3_aa: ASSQGRGTIY
v_call: TRBV2
j_call: TRBJ1-3
d_call: NA

cdr3_aa: ASSGDRLGANYGYT
v_call: TRBV28
j_call: TRBJ1-2
d_call: TRBD1

cdr3_aa: ASSPLVRGNYGYT
v_call: TRBV7-3
j_call: TRBJ1-2
d_call: NA

cdr3_aa: ASSFGGQAISPLH
v_call: TRBV27
j_call: TRBJ1-6
d_call: TRBD1

cdr3_aa: ASSPVPMEMNTEAF
v_call: TRBV19
j_call: TRBJ1-1
d_call: NA

cdr3_aa: ASSIVAVPGDTQY
v_call: TRBV19
j_call: TRBJ2-3
d_call: NA

cdr3_aa: ATSREANRGNYGYT
v_call: TRBV15
j_call: TRBJ1-2
d_call: TRBD1

cdr3_aa: ASSLEGSLVDTQY
v_call: TRBV5-1
j_call: TRBJ2-3
d_call: NA

cdr3_aa: ASSQDSPMNTEAF
v_call: TRBV18
j_call: TRBJ1-1
d_call: NA

cdr3_aa: ASSLGGPEY
v_call: TRBV27
j_call: TRBJ2-7
d_call: NA

cdr3_aa: ASSGDIRGYT
v_call: TRBV5-1
j_call: TRBJ1-2
d_call: NA

cdr3_aa: ASIRDRANFYQPQH
v_call: TRBV10-1
j_call: TRBJ1-5
d_call: TRBD1

cdr3_aa: ASSPWEGTGTQPQH
v_call: TRBV19
j_call: TRBJ1-5
d_call: NA

cdr3_aa: ASSQSSNYGYT
v_call: TRBV7-9
j_call: TRBJ1-2
d_call: NA

cdr3_aa: ASSSRGHYGYT
v_call: TRBV12-3/TRBV12-4
j_call: TRBJ1-2
d_call: NA

cdr3_aa: ASSDSGILGPRGTTYGYT
v_call: TRBV6-4
j_call: TRBJ1-2
d_call: NA

cdr3_aa: ASSMGPYEQY
v_call: TRBV2
j_call: TRBJ2-7
d_call: NA

cdr3_aa: ASSEGLKGANYGYT
v_call: TRBV6-1
j_call: TRBJ1-2
d_call: NA

cdr3_aa: ASSSDSLALF
v_call: TRBV7-6
j_call: TRBJ1-4
d_call: NA

cdr3_aa: ASNRGTANNSPLH
v_call: TRBV2
j_call: TRBJ1-6
d_call: TRBD1

cdr3_aa: ASLGGSYNEQF
v_call: TRBV27
j_call: TRBJ2-1
d_call: NA

cdr3_aa: AISDPLAGLGNTGELF
v_call: TRBV10-3
j_call: TRBJ2-2
d_call: TRBD2